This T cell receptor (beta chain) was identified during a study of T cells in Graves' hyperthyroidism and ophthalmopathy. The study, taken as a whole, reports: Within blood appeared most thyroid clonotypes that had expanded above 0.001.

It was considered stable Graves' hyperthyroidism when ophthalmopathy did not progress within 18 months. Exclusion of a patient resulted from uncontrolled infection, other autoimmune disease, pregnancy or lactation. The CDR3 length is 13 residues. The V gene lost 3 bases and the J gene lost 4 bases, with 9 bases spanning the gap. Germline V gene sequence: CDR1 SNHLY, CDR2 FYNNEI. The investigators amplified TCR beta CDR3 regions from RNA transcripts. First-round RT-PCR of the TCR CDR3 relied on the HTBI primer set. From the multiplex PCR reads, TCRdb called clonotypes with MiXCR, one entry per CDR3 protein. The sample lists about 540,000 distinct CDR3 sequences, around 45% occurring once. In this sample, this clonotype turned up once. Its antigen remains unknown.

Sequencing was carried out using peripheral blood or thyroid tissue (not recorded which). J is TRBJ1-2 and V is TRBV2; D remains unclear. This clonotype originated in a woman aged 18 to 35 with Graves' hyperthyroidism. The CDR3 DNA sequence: TGTGCCAGCAGTGATGTAGGGTCCTATGGCTACACCTTC. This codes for CASSDVGSYGYTF.